This passage covers 27 T cell receptor beta chains from one sample sequenced in a study of T cell responses to AZD1222 COVID-19 vaccine (dated by TCRdb to 2020 to 2023). The method behind the library was the immunoSEQ multiplex PCR assay. TCRdb provides this immuneACCESS table in a form limited to in-frame rearrangements. Some clones are lacking; in checked studies, under half of them reflect an unresolved V gene, and why the rest are absent is not known. Here the sample has approximately 130,000 clones; approximately 91% occur a single time. The top ten hold around 5% of the sample. This specimen's time point label, per the study, means: about 28 days (+/-7) after the second vaccine dose. The sample was peripheral blood, taken 28 days after the second AZD1222 dose. The receptor source for this set is an adult who received the AZD1222 COVID-19 vaccine.

The CDR3 sequence: CASSLGTVLLTDTQYF. DNA of the CDR3: TGTGCCAGCAGCTTGGGGACAGTACTCCTCACAGATACGCAGTATTTT. The chain couples TRBV5-5 to TRBJ2-3; perhaps TRBD1 as D (6 bases). Trimming took 0 bases from V and 2 from J, leaving 13 bases between them. This CDR3 comprises 16 residues. The germline V gene encodes CDR1 SGHKS and CDR2 YYEKEE (reference sequence).

The CDR3 is CASSIQVAGPQYF. The CDR3 coding sequence is TGTGCCAGTAGTATACAAGTCGCGGGTCCGCAGTACTTC. The rearrangement joins TRBV19 to TRBJ2-7; D is perhaps TRBD2 (5 bases). With 2 bases removed from V and 9 bases from J, the gap between germline ends came to 14 bases. Germline lookup yields CDR1 LNHDA and CDR2 SQIVND (reference sequence). The CDR3 is 13 residues long.

This clone was counted once. The gene calls are TRBV19 and TRBJ2-7; no firm D call. This CDR3 contains 13 residues. With 4 bases removed from V and 0 bases from J, the gap between germline ends came to 7 bases. The germline V gene has CDR1 LNHDA and CDR2 SQIVND (reference sequence). CDR3 coding DNA: TGTGCCAGTAGTAACCGCCACTCCTACGAGCAGTACTTC. Translating it yields CASSNRHSYEQYF.

The rearrangement joins TRBV11-3 to TRBJ2-3; D is perhaps TRBD1 or TRBD2 (5 bases each). The V end lost 10 bases, the J end lost 2 bases, and 13 bases lay between the germline ends. Germline CDR1 is SGHNT and CDR2 is YENEEA. This CDR3 comprises 13 residues. CDR3 DNA sequence: TGTGCCACCAGAGCAGGGACCACAGATACGCAGTATTTT. Translating it yields CATRAGTTDTQYF.

This clone has only a few counts. This chain links TRBV7-2 with TRBJ1-6, with D unresolved. V lost 5 bases and J lost 6, with 14 bases in between. CDR3 size: 15 residues. The germline V gene has CDR1 SGHTA and CDR2 FQGNSA. CDR3 in DNA: TGTGCCAGCAGCCCCCGACAATCTGCTAATTCACCCCTCCACTTT. Amino acid sequence: CASSPRQSANSPLHF.

This rearrangement joins TRBV28 to TRBJ2-2; D is uncertain. Trimming removed 10 bases at V and 1 base at J, with 10 bases between. Germline V gene lookup returns CDR1 MDHEN and CDR2 SYDVKM. The CDR3 is 13 residues long. The chain's CDR3 is CATPGGNTGELFF. For the CDR3, the DNA is TGTGCCACCCCTGGTGGGAACACCGGGGAGCTGTTTTTT.

This rearrangement joins TRBV5-1 to TRBJ2-2; D may be TRBD1 (5 bases). The germline CDR1 and CDR2 sequences are SGHRS and YFSETQ. The CDR3 extends over 14 amino acids. V lost 3 bases and J lost 0, with 6 bases in between. Here the CDR3 reads CASSSTANTGELFF. The CDR3 DNA sequence: TGCGCCAGCAGCTCGACAGCGAACACCGGGGAGCTGTTTTTT.

The CDR3 protein is CASSRSRDRVLWPQHF. The CDR3 nucleotides read TGTGCCAGTAGTAGAAGCCGGGACAGGGTGTTATGGCCCCAGCATTTT. The V gene is TRBV19, the J gene TRBJ1-5; 9 bases are a match to TRBD1. The CDR3 loop spans 16 amino acids. Germline CDR1 is LNHDA and CDR2 is SQIVND (reference sequence). With 4 bases clipped from V and 9 bases from J, the junction kept 13 bases outside the gene matches.

In DNA form, the CDR3 reads TGTGCCAGCAGCTTAGTCGGGGGGGCTGGTCAAGAGACCCAGTACTTC. Its protein product is CASSLVGGAGQETQYF. This chain joins TRBV7-2 and TRBJ2-5, with 8 positions matching TRBD2. V trimming: 1 base; J trimming: 2 bases; junction bases outside the gene matches: 6. Germline assignment: CDR1 SGHTA and CDR2 FQGNSA. This CDR3 has 16 residues.

The chain combines TRBV2 with TRBJ1-5; TRBD1 matches 10 bases. From germline, CDR1 is SNHLY and CDR2 FYNNEI. With V trimmed by 4 bases and J by 1 base, 10 bases remained unmatched. The CDR3 has 18 amino acids. CDR3 sequence reads: CASSAPGQGLWSNQPQHF. The CDR3 bases are TGTGCCAGCAGTGCACCGGGACAGGGGCTTTGGAGCAATCAGCCCCAGCATTTT.

The rearrangement joins TRBV5-5 to TRBJ2-1, with TRBD1 matching over 10 bases. Germline lookup yields CDR1 SGHKS and CDR2 YYEKEE (reference sequence). The CDR3 runs 14 residues. J lost 12 bases, V lost 2 bases, and 8 bases had no gene match. This chain's CDR3 is CASSFPGQGKMQFF. The DNA of the CDR3 is TGTGCCAGCAGCTTCCCGGGACAGGGGAAAATGCAGTTCTTC.

The chain uses TRBV19 and TRBJ2-4, with D perhaps matching TRBD2 (5 bases). From germline, CDR1 is LNHDA and CDR2 SQIVND (reference sequence). V was trimmed by 2 bases and J by 0 bases, leaving 14 bases between them. CDR3 size: 17 residues. CDR3 sequence (DNA): TGTGCCAGTAGTATAACACTGTCCGGGGAAGCCAAAAACATTCAGTACTTC. As protein: CASSITLSGEAKNIQYF. Drawing the rest from reference TRBV19 and TRBJ2-4, the complete variable domain is DGGITQSPKYLFRKEGQNVTLSCEQNLNHDAMYWYRQDPGQGLRLIYYSQIVNDFQKGDIAEGYSVSREKKESFPLTVTSAQKNPTAFYLCASSITLSGEAKNIQYFGAGTRLSVL.

The V call is TRBV19, the J call TRBJ2-5; 10 nucleotides align to TRBD1. The CDR3 is 13 residues long. The germline CDR1 and CDR2 sequences are LNHDA and SQIVND (reference sequence). Trimming removed 8 bases from V and 5 bases from J; junction bases left unmatched: 5. The CDR3 reads CASRQGAGETQYF. CDR3 DNA: TGTGCCAGTCGACAGGGGGCCGGGGAGACCCAGTACTTC.

The V gene is TRBV4-3, the J gene TRBJ1-1; D is uncertain. CDR3 length: 15 residues. Trimming left V 1 base short and J 2 bases short, with 11 bases between. Germline loops: CDR1 LGHNA, CDR2 YSLEER. CDR3 residues: CASSQALEGNTEAFF. The CDR3 region has the DNA TGCGCCAGCAGCCAAGCTCTCGAGGGTAACACTGAAGCTTTCTTT.

V and J are TRBV11-2 and TRBJ2-1, with no clear D. V lost 4 bases and J lost 3, with 16 bases in between. In germline, CDR1 is SGHAT, CDR2 FQNNGV. The CDR3 totals 16 residues. CDR3 DNA sequence: TGTGCCAGCAGCTCCCCTTTGGGAAAGGGCTACAATGAGCAGTTCTTC. Translation gives CASSSPLGKGYNEQFF. Together with reference TRBV11-2 and TRBJ2-1, the CDR3 gives the full variable domain: EAGVAQSPRYKIIEKRQSVAFWCNPISGHATLYWYQQILGQGPKLLIQFQNNGVVDDSQLPKDRFSAERLKGVDSTLKIQPAKLEDSAVYLCASSSPLGKGYNEQFFGPGTRLTVL.

This clone showed up just once. This chain joins TRBV3-1 (or the pseudogene TRBV3-2) and TRBJ2-1; D possibly corresponds to TRBD2 (7 bases). CDR1 LGHDT and CDR2 YNNKEL come from the germline V gene (reference sequence). V dropped 6 bases and J dropped 11 bases, with 26 bases sitting between them. The CDR3 loop spans 16 amino acids. Here the CDR3 DNA reads TGTGCCAGCAGGATTGATCTAGGACGGGGGGCGGGTCAGCAGTTCTTC. Amino acid sequence: CASRIDLGRGAGQQFF.

The chain uses TRBV5-1 and TRBJ1-4; D remains unclear. V lost 4 bases, J lost 4 bases, and 14 bases lay in between. Germline-derived CDR1 and CDR2 are SGHRS and YFSETQ. This CDR3 has 15 residues. DNA for the CDR3: TGCGCCAGCAGCATTTCCGGGCTCGATAATGAAAAACTGTTTTTT. This gives the protein CASSISGLDNEKLFF. Drawing the rest from reference TRBV5-1 and TRBJ1-4, the complete variable domain is KAGVTQTPRYLIKTRGQQVTLSCSPISGHRSVSWYQQTPGQGLQFLFEYFSETQRNKGNFPGRFSGRQFSNSRSEMNVSTLELGDSALYLCASSISGLDNEKLFFGSGTQLSVL.

The chain uses TRBV28 and TRBJ2-1; D may be TRBD1 or TRBD2 (5 bases each). This CDR3 has 12 amino acids. Trimming took off 5 bases at V and 7 bases at J, with 9 bases between the two ends. The germline V gene encodes CDR1 MDHEN and CDR2 SYDVKM. CDR3 nucleotides: TGTGCCAGCAGTCCCTGGGGGAATGAGCAGTTCTTC. Translated: CASSPWGNEQFF.

The V call is TRBV7-6, the J call TRBJ2-2; D is unclear. Trimming took off 4 bases at V and 0 bases at J, with 15 bases between the two ends. There are 17 residues in the CDR3. CDR1 and CDR2 from the germline V gene are SGHVS and FNYEAQ. CDR3 amino acids: CASSSGSPLTNTGELFF. The CDR3 coding sequence is TGTGCCAGCAGCTCCGGGTCACCCTTAACGAACACCGGGGAGCTGTTTTTT.

V and J are TRBV5-1 and TRBJ1-1; tentatively, D is TRBD1 (5 bases). The length of the CDR3 is 13 residues. Looked up from germline, CDR1 is SGHRS and CDR2 is YFSETQ. Trimming left V 2 bases short and J 4 bases short, with 9 bases between. The CDR3 DNA sequence: TGCGCCAGCAGCTTTGCGGGGGTCACTGAAGCTTTCTTT. Translation gives CASSFAGVTEAFF.

This chain uses TRBV12-5 with TRBJ2-7, with D maybe TRBD2 (6 bases). The CDR3 is made up of 14 amino acids. V lost 7 bases to trimming and J lost 0 bases, with 13 bases between them. Germline V gene lookup returns CDR1 LGHNT and CDR2 FRNRAP. For the CDR3, the DNA is TGTGCTAGTGCCAGGGCGGGAAGCTCCTACGAGCAGTACTTC. It translates to CASARAGSSYEQYF.

The chain recombines TRBV3-1 (or the pseudogene TRBV3-2) with TRBJ2-5; D assignment may be TRBD1 or TRBD2 (5 bases each). Looked up from germline, CDR1 is LGHDT and CDR2 is YNNKEL (reference sequence). The ends were cut back, 5 bases at V and 5 bases at J, with 18 bases in the middle. The length of the CDR3 is 15 residues. DNA of the CDR3: TGTGCCAGCAGCAGATTGGGACCCCACGGGGAGACCCAGTACTTC. Amino acid sequence: CASSRLGPHGETQYF.

The J gene is TRBJ1-1, the V gene TRBV28; 11 positions match TRBD1. With 11 bases clipped from V and 4 bases from J, the junction kept 21 bases outside the gene matches. The CDR3 is 18 residues long. Germline-derived CDR1 and CDR2 are MDHEN and SYDVKM. CDR3 DNA: TGTGCCTCTTTGGGGAGTGATGGACAGGGGGCTTATGGCACTGAAGCTTTCTTT. It specifies CASLGSDGQGAYGTEAFF.

CDR3 bases: TGTGCCAGCAGCCTTAGCGGGACCGGCACAGATACGCAGTATTTT. Residues: CASSLSGTGTDTQYF. This chain joins TRBV4-2 and TRBJ2-3; 8 nucleotides align to TRBD2. The CDR3 is 15 residues long. V gave up 4 bases and J gave up 1 base; unmatched junction bases: 4. CDR1 LGHNA and CDR2 YNFKEQ come from the germline V gene.

The chain combines TRBV10-3 with TRBJ1-1; D may be TRBD1 (5 bases). In germline, CDR1 is ENHRY, CDR2 SYGVKD. V was shortened by 3 bases and J by 1 base, with 9 bases between the two germline ends. The CDR3 contains 14 residues. Here the CDR3 DNA reads TGTGCCATCAGTGAACAGGTCGAGAACACTGAAGCTTTCTTT. Protein product: CAISEQVENTEAFF.

The DNA of the CDR3 is TGTGCCAGCAGTCGCGAGAGGGGACCGAACTACGAGCAGTACTTC. It encodes CASSRERGPNYEQYF. The rearrangement uses TRBV6-5 and TRBJ2-7; D might be TRBD1 or TRBD2, each matching 5 bases. V was clipped by 5 bases and J by 3 bases, with 17 bases between them. CDR3 size: 15 residues. CDR1 and CDR2 from the germline V gene are MNHEY and SVGAGI.

The CDR3 sequence is CASSLRLAGASDTQYF. The CDR3 DNA sequence: TGCGCCAGCAGCCTGCGACTAGCGGGAGCCTCAGATACGCAGTATTTT. The chain carries TRBV4-1 and TRBJ2-3; 12 bases align to TRBD2. This CDR3 is built from 16 residues. Unmatched junction bases numbered 6, after V lost 4 bases and J lost 4 bases. Looked up from germline, CDR1 is MGHRA and CDR2 is YSYEKL.